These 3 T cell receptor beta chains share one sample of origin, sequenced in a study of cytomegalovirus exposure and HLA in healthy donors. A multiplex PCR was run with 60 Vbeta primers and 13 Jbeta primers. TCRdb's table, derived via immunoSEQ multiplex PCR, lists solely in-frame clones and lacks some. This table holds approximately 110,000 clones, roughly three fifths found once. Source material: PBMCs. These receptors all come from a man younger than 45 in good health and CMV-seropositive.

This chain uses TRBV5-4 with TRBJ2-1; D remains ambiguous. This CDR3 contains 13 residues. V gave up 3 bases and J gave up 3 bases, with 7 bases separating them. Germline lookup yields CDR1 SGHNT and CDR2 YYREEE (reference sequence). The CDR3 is CASSSDNYNEQFF. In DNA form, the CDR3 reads TGTGCCAGCAGCTCAGACAACTACAATGAGCAGTTCTTC.

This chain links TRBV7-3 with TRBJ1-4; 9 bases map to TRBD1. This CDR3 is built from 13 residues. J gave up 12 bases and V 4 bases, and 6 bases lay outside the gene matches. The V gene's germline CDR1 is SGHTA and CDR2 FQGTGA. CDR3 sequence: CASSYRQGGELFF. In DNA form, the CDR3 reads TGTGCCAGCAGCTATCGACAGGGGGGAGAACTGTTTTTT.

This chain's CDR3 is CASSDAGQGDSPLHF. CDR3 coding DNA: TGTGCCAGTAGTGATGCGGGACAGGGTGATTCACCCCTCCACTTT. This sequence joins TRBV19 and TRBJ1-6, with 9 bases fitting TRBD1. Germline-derived CDR1 and CDR2 are LNHDA and SQIVND (reference sequence). CDR3 length equals 15 residues. Trimming removed 5 bases from V and 8 bases from J; junction bases left unmatched: 7.